What follows is one T cell receptor (beta chain) and its context. The sample is drawn from a study of blood T cell repertoires in COVID-19. Profiled with immunoSEQ multiplex PCR; TCRdb holds only in-frame clones, not every one. The table has about 120,000 clones, 70% to 80% seen once. The V and J ends lost 2 bases and 3 bases, in that order; junction bases with no gene match: 2. In germline, CDR1 is WSHSY, CDR2 SAAADI. The CDR3 sequence is 14 residues long. This TCR was sampled from a man in his forties or fifties with acute or convalescent COVID-19. Material: peripheral blood. J is TRBJ2-7 and V is TRBV10-2; 9 bases map to TRBD1. As DNA, the CDR3 is TGCGCCAGCAGTGAGACGGGACAGGGCTACGAGCAGTACTTC. It translates to CASSETGQGYEQYF.